This TCR beta chain was identified in a study of blood T cell repertoires in COVID-19. Turning to the study itself: Specimens from acute and convalescent COVID-19 originated in the United States, Italy and Spain.

Authors' analysis steps: Reference gene primer amplification yielded estimated nucleated cell counts. Generated by immunoSEQ multiplex PCR, the TCRdb table keeps only in-frame clones and is missing some. The V and J calls and clone size are taken from that table; D and trimming were inferred from the DNA. The sample includes about 69,000 clones, roughly 90% of them seen just once. The TCR was taken from a man in his fifties or sixties with acute or convalescent COVID-19. What was sequenced was peripheral blood.

For the CDR3, the DNA is TGCGCCAGCAGCTTCGTGTGGATTCCAGGGACAGGGCCTCGAAGGACTGAAGCTTTCTTT. Protein: CASSFVWIPGTGPRRTEAFF. The chain has TRBV5-1 and TRBJ1-1; 9 nucleotides agree with TRBD1. CDR3 length: 20 amino acids. The junction had 22 bases not matched to a gene; V was cut back by 2 bases and J by 5 bases. Germline CDR1 is SGHRS and CDR2 is YFSETQ.